The text below deals with one TCR beta chain. Deep sequencing aimed at 1 in 200,000 to 1 in 1 million T cells' resolution. Generated by immunoSEQ multiplex PCR, the TCRdb table keeps only in-frame clones and is missing some. The sample records about 76,000 clones, 70% to 90% being singletons. CDR1 is LNHDA, CDR2 SQIVND, per germline (reference sequence). The CDR3 sequence is 13 residues long. V lost 7 bases to trimming and J lost 6 bases, with 15 bases between them. This specimen comes from a study of cytotoxic CD8 clonotypes in ibrutinib-treated CLL. Libraries of TCR beta were made from approximately 1.9 micrograms of genomic DNA that came from cryopreserved PBMCs.

The chain employs TRBV19 and TRBJ1-2; possible D gene TRBD1, 5 bases. The receptor's source is a human donor with chronic lymphocytic leukemia. The starting material was PBMCs, obtained before ibrutinib treatment. The CDR3: CASTHGGSNGYTF. The CDR3 nucleotides are TGTGCCAGTACCCATGGGGGAAGCAATGGCTACACCTTC.